The present entry profiles one T cell receptor beta chain with its context. Its antigen remains unidentified. The data are from a study of T cells in narcolepsy. Study summary: Healthy controls were enrolled alongside patients with narcolepsy type 1 or type 2.

CDR1 is SGHTA, CDR2 FQGNSA, per germline. This CDR3 has 13 amino acids. V lost 1 base and J lost 8, with 11 bases in between. Study conclusions and caveats: Autoreactive clone sequences were missing from some blood memory CD4+ repertoires. Healthy controls reportedly lacked the autoreactive clonotypes serially found in patients' blood. HCRT-specific and TRIB2-specific autoreactive clonotypes appeared among same-patient CSF and blood CD4+ clonotypes.

TCRdb keeps only in-frame clones here, not all; method: immunoSEQ multiplex PCR. The sample includes approximately 32,000 clones, around 90% of them seen just once. The TCR was taken from a human donor with narcolepsy. Sequencing was done on a sample of CD45RA- memory CD4+ T cells from PBMCs. This chain joins TRBV7-2 and TRBJ1-2; D not certain. The CDR3 sequence is CASSLGGLEGYTF. The CDR3 nucleotides read TGTGCCAGCAGCTTAGGAGGGCTGGAGGGCTACACCTTC.